This T cell receptor (beta chain) was identified during a study of blood T cell repertoires in COVID-19. About the study: There were acute and convalescent COVID-19 samples, and they came from the United States, Italy and Spain.

Produced via immunoSEQ multiplex PCR; TCRdb's table is partial and in-frame only. The sample has roughly 280,000 clones, roughly 86% seen once. This TCR came from a man aged 18 to 29 with active or convalescent COVID-19. The sample was peripheral blood.

The CDR3 spells CASSSDTSNTGELFF. Here the CDR3 DNA reads TGCGCCAGCAGCTCCGACACCTCAAACACCGGGGAGCTGTTTTTT. The gene calls are TRBV5-1 and TRBJ2-2; no reliable D call. The CDR3 totals 15 residues. CDR1 is SGHRS and CDR2 is YFSETQ in the germline V gene. V was clipped by 3 bases and J by 2 bases, with 11 bases between them.